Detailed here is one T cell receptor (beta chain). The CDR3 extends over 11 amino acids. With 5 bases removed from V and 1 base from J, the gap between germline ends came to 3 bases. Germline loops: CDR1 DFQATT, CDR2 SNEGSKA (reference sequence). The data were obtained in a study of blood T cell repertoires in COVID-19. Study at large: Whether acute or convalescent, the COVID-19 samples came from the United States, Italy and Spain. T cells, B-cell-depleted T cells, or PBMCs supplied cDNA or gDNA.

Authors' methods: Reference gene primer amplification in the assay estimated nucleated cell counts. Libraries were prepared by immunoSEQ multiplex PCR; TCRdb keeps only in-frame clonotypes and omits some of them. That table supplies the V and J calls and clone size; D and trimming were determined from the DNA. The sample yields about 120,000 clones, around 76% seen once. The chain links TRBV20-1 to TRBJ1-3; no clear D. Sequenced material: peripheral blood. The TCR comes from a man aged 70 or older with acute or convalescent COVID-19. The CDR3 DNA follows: TGCAGTGCTGAGTCTGGAAACACCATATATTTT. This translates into CSAESGNTIYF.